These T cell receptor beta chains were read from a single sample in a study of response to subunit inactivated influenza vaccine. In TCRdb, the RT-PCR reads were re-called with MiXCR into one record per CDR3 protein. The sample gives fewer than 650,000 distinct CDR3 sequences, approximately 12% of which show up once; about an eighth is in the top ten. Specimen: PBMCs from blood, collected about 6 weeks after vaccination. The receptors shown here come from a middle-aged man who received an inactivated influenza vaccine. CDR3s include the opening cysteine and the closing phenylalanine or tryptophan. Fields, in order: clone size, J gene, V gene, CDR3 protein. Clone size is stated in some rows and not others, as once, few, many or a class when expanded.

size: NA; J: TRBJ1-1; V: TRBV29-1; CDR3: CSACTGTGGWTEAFF
size: many; J: TRBJ1-1; V: TRBV12-3/TRBV12-4; CDR3: CASSLTGAAEAFF
size: few; J: TRBJ2-1; V: TRBV4-3; CDR3: CASSQRTRGLYNEQFF
size: NA; J: TRBJ1-6; V: TRBV4-3; CDR3: CASSQDRGISPLHF
size: NA; J: TRBJ1-5; V: TRBV29-1; CDR3: CSVDTDQPQHF
size: many; J: TRBJ2-1; V: TRBV2; CDR3: CASEGVEQFF
size: few; J: TRBJ1-1; V: TRBV5-1; CDR3: CASRPSGGEAFF
size: NA; J: TRBJ1-6; V: TRBV3-1; CDR3: CASSPSLNSPLHF
size: few; J: TRBJ2-5; V: TRBV4-3; CDR3: CASSQGQGKGQETQYF
size: many; J: TRBJ2-7; V: TRBV15; CDR3: CATSRDTGSSYEQYF
size: few; J: TRBJ1-1; V: TRBV28; CDR3: CASSWFGGMNTEAFF
size: NA; J: TRBJ2-1; V: TRBV5-1; CDR3: CASSLGTAGGQNEQFF
size: many; J: TRBJ2-1; V: TRBV5-1; CDR3: CASSLFRTGNEQFF
size: NA; J: TRBJ2-7; V: TRBV6-5; CDR3: CASSYDERKYEQYF
size: NA; J: TRBJ1-1; V: TRBV2; CDR3: CASSGAYGQGATEAFF
size: many; J: TRBJ2-1; V: TRBV7-9; CDR3: CASRSGTHNNEQFF
size: many; J: TRBJ2-7; V: TRBV18; CDR3: CASSPGGRSYEQYF
size: NA; J: TRBJ1-1; V: TRBV20-1; CDR3: CSAMKTGIVSEAFF
size: few; J: TRBJ1-2; V: TRBV12-3/TRBV12-4; CDR3: CASSHDSGYGYTF
size: few; J: TRBJ2-3; V: TRBV7-6; CDR3: CASSLVAGEADTQYF
size: few; J: TRBJ2-6; V: TRBV12-3/TRBV12-4; CDR3: CASGQRDGANVLTF
size: NA; J: TRBJ1-2; V: TRBV6-5; CDR3: CASSYTLDRGNYGYTF
size: many; J: TRBJ2-7; V: TRBV10-3; CDR3: CAISEGRNRGNYEQYF
size: NA; J: TRBJ1-6; V: TRBV20-1; CDR3: CSAKGTENSPLHF
size: few; J: TRBJ2-7; V: TRBV20-1; CDR3: CCARAPGGQGSHEQYF
size: few; J: TRBJ2-3; V: TRBV11-2; CDR3: CASSLEPAGGLDTQYF
size: NA; J: TRBJ2-5; V: TRBV7-2; CDR3: CASSPRLAGGLETQYF
size: many; J: TRBJ1-1; V: TRBV27; CDR3: CASSLSRGTEAFF
size: few; J: TRBJ1-2; V: TRBV28; CDR3: CASSTGTLTYGYTF
size: NA; J: TRBJ1-5; V: TRBV5-6; CDR3: CASSLSPGRPQFSNQPQHF
size: NA; J: TRBJ2-7; V: TRBV12-3/TRBV12-4; CDR3: CASSSWTSGGGEQYF
size: many; J: TRBJ2-1; V: TRBV20-1; CDR3: CSARASGRAYNEQFF
size: few; J: TRBJ2-5; V: TRBV27; CDR3: CASSFGVQETQYF
size: few; J: TRBJ2-1; V: TRBV5-1; CDR3: CASGDLLGDEQFF
size: NA; J: TRBJ2-2; V: TRBV29-1; CDR3: CSARQDLYTGELFF
size: few; J: TRBJ1-2; V: TRBV6-1; CDR3: CASSDGGGYGYTF
size: few; J: TRBJ2-3; V: TRBV7-2; CDR3: CASSSAGGPTTDTQYF